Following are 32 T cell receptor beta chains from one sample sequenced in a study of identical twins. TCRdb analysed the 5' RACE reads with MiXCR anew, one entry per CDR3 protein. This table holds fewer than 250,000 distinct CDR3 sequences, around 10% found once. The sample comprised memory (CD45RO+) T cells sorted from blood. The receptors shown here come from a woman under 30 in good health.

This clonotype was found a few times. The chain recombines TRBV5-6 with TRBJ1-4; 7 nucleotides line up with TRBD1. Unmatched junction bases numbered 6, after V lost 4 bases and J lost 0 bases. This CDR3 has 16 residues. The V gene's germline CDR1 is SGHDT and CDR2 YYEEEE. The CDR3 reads CASSRDRAATNEKLFF. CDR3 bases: TGTGCCAGCAGCCGGGACAGAGCTGCAACTAATGAAAAACTGTTTTTT.

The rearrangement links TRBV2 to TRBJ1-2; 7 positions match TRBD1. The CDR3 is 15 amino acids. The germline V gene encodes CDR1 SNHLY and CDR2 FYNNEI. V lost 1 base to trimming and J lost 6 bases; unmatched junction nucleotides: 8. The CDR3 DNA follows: TGTGCCAGCAGTGAAGATCTTGACAGGGCCGATGGCTACACCTTC. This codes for CASSEDLDRADGYTF.

CDR3 residues: CASSVEGAWTGELFF. Here the CDR3 DNA reads TGTGCCAGCAGCGTAGAGGGGGCCTGGACCGGGGAGCTGTTTTTT. The V gene is TRBV9, the J gene TRBJ2-2, with 7 bases lining up with TRBD1. V shed 0 bases, J shed 5 bases, and the junction held 4 bases outside the gene matches. Germline CDR1 reads SGDLS; CDR2 reads YYNGEE. The CDR3 is 15 amino acids.

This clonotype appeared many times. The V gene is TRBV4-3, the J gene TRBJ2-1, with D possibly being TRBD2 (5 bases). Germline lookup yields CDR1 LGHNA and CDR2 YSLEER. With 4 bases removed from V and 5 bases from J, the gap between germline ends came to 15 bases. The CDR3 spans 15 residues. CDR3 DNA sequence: TGCGCCAGCAGCCTGCTAGATAACGGGAACAATGAGCAGTTCTTC. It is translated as CASSLLDNGNNEQFF.

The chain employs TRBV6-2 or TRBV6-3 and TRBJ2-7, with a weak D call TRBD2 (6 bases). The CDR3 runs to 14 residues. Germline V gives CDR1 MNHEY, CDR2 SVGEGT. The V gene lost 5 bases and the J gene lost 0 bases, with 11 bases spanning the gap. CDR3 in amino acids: CASSRFGSSYEQYF. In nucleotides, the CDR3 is TGTGCCAGCAGTAGGTTCGGGAGCTCCTACGAGCAGTACTTC.

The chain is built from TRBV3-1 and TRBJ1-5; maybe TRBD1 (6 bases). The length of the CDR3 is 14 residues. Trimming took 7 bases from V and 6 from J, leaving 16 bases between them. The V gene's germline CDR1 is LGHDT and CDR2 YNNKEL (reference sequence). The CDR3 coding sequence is TGTGCCAGCACCTTAGGGGACAAGCGTCAGCCCCAGCATTTT. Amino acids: CASTLGDKRQPQHF.

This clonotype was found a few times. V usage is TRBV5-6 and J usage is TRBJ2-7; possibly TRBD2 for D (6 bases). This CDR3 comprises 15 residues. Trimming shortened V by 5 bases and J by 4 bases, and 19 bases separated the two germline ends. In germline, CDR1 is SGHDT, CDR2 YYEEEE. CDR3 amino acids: CASRRISGTQYEQYF. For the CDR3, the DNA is TGTGCCAGCAGACGTATATCCGGGACTCAATACGAGCAGTACTTC.

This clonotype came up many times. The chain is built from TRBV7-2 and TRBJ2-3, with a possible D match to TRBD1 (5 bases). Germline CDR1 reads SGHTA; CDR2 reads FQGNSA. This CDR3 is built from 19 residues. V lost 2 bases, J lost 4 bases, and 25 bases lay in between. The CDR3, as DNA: TGTGCCAGCAGCTTACCAGCTAGAATGATATTCGTGACAGCAGATACGCAGTATTTT. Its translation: CASSLPARMIFVTADTQYF.

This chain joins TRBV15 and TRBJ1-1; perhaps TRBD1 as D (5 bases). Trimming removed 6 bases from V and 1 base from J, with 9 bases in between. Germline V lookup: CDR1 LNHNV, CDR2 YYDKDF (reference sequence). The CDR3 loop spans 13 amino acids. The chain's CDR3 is CATRAGENTEAFF. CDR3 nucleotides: TGTGCCACCAGAGCGGGGGAGAACACTGAAGCTTTCTTT.

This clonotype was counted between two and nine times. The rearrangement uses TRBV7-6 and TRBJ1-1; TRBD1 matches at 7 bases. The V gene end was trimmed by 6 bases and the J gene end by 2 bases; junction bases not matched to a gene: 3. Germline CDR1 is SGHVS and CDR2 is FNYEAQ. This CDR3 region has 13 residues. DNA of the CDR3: TGTGCCAGCAGGACAGGGCCCAACACTGAAGCTTTCTTT. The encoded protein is CASRTGPNTEAFF.

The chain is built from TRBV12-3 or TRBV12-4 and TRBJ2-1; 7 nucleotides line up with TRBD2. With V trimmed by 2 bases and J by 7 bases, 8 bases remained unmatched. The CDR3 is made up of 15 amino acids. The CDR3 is CASSLKGGRENEQFF. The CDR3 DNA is TGTGCCAGCAGTTTAAAAGGCGGGAGAGAAAATGAGCAGTTCTTC.

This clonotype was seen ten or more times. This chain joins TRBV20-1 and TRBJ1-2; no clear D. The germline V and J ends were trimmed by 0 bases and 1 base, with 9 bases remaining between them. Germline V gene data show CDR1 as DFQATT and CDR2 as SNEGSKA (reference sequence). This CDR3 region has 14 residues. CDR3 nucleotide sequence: TGCAGTGCTAGAGATCTAAGGGTTAACTATGGCTACACCTTC. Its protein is CSARDLRVNYGYTF.

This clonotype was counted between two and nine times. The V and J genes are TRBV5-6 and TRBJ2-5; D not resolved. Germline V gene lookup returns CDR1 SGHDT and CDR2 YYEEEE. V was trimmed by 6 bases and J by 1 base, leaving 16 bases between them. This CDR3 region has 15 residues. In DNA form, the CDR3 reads TGTGCCAGCAATCAGCTCGGCCTATCCCAAGAGACCCAGTACTTC. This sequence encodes CASNQLGLSQETQYF.

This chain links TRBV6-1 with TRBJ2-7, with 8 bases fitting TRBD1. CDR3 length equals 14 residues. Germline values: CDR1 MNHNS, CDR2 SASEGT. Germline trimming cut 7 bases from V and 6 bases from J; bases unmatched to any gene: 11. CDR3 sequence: CASKIGGRGREQYF. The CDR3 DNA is TGTGCCAGCAAGATAGGGGGCAGGGGGCGCGAGCAGTACTTC.

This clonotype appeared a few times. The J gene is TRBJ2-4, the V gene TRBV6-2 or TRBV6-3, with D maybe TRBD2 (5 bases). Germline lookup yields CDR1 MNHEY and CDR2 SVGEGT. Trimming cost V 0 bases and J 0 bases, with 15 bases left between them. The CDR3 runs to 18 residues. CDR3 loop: CASSYSFARTLAKNIQYF. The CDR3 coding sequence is TGTGCCAGCAGTTACTCTTTCGCGAGGACTCTAGCCAAAAACATTCAGTACTTC.

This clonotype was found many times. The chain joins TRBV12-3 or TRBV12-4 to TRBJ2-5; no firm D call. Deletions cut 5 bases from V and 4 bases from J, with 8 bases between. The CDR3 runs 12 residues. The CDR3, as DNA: TGTGCCAGCAGTCGAATGTTAGAGACCCAGTACTTC. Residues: CASSRMLETQYF.

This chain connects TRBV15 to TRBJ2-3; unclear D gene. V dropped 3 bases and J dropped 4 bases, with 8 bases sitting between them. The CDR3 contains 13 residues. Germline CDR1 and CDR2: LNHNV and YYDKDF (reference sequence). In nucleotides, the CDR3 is TGTGCCACCAGCAGCAGACCGGCAGATACGCAGTATTTT. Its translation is CATSSRPADTQYF. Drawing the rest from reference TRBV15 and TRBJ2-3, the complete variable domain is DAMVIQNPRYQVTQFGKPVTLSCSQTLNHNVMYWYQQKSSQAPKLLFHYYDKDFNNEADTPDNFQSRRPNTSFCFLDIRSPGLGDTAMYLCATSSRPADTQYFGPGTRLTVL.

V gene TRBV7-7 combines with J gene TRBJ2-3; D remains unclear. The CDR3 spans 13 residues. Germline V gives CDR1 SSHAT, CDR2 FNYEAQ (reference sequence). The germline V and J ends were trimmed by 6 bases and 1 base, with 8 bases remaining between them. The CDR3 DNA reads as TGTGCCAGCAGTCGTTGGGGCACAGATACGCAGTATTTT. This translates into CASSRWGTDTQYF.

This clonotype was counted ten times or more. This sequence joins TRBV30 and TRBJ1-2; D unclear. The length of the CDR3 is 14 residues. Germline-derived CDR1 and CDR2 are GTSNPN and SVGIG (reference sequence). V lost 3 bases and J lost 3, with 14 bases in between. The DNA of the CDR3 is TGTGCCTGGAGCCTTCCGAATTCGGACTATGGCTACACCTTC. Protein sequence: CAWSLPNSDYGYTF.

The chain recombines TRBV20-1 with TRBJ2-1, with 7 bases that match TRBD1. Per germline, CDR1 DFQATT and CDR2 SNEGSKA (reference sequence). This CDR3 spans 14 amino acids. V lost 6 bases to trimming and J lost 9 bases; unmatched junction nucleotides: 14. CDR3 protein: CSARFSEGAGEQFF. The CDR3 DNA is TGCAGTGCACGATTTTCCGAGGGGGCGGGTGAGCAGTTCTTC.

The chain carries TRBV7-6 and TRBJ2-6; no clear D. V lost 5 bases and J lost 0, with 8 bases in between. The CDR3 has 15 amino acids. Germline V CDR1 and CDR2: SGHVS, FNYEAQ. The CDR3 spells CASSPRISGANVLTF. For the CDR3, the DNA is TGTGCCAGCAGCCCCCGTATCTCTGGGGCCAACGTCCTGACTTTC.

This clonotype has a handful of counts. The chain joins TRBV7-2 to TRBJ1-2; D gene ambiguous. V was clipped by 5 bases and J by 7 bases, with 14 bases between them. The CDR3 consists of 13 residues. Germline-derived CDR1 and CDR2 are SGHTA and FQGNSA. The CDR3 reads CASSHYLGIGYTF. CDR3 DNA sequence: TGTGCCAGCAGCCATTACCTAGGTATTGGCTACACCTTC.

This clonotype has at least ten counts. The CDR3 DNA follows: TGTGCCAGCTCACCAACAGGGACTAGCGGAGGCACAGATACGCAGTATTTT. It specifies CASSPTGTSGGTDTQYF. The chain employs TRBV18 and TRBJ2-3; 11 nucleotides match TRBD2. The germline V gene has CDR1 KGHSH and CDR2 LQKENI. This CDR3 has 17 residues. Trimming removed 2 bases from V and 1 base from J; junction bases left unmatched: 5.

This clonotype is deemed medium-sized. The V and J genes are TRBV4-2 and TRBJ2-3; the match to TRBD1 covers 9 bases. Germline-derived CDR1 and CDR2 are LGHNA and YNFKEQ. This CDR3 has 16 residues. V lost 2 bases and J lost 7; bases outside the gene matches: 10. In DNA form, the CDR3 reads TGTGCCAGCAGCCAATTTATCGGGACAGGGTCTCATACGCAGTATTTT. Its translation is CASSQFIGTGSHTQYF.

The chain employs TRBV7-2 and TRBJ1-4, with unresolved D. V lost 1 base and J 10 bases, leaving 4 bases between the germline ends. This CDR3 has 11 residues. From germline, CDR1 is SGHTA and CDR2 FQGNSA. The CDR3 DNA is TGTGCCAGCAGCTTAGGGGTAAAACTGTTTTTT. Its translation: CASSLGVKLFF.

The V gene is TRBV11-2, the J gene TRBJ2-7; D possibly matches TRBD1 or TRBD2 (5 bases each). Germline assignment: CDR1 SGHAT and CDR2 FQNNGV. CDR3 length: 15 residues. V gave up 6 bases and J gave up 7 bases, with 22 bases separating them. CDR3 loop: CASRQELVSLGEQYF. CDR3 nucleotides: TGTGCCAGCAGACAGGAACTAGTTTCACTTGGGGAGCAGTACTTC.

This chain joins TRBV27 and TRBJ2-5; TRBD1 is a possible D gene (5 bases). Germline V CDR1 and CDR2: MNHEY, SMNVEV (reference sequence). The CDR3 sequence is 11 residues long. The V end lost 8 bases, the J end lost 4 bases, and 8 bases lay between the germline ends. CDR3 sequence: CASQGLETQYF. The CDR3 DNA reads TGTGCCAGCCAGGGTTTAGAGACCCAGTACTTC.

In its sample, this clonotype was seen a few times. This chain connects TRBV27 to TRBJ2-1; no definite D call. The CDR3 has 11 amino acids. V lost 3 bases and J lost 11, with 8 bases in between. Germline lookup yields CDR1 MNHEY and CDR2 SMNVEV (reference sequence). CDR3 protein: CASSLGTKQFF. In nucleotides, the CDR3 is TGTGCCAGCAGTTTGGGAACTAAGCAGTTCTTC.

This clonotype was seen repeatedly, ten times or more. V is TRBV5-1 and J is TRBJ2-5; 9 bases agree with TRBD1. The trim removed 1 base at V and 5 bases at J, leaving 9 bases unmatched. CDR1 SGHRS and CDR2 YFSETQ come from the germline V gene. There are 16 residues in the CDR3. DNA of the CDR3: TGCGCCAGCAGCTTGAGGGGACAGGGCTGGCGGGAGACCCAGTACTTC. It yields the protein CASSLRGQGWRETQYF.

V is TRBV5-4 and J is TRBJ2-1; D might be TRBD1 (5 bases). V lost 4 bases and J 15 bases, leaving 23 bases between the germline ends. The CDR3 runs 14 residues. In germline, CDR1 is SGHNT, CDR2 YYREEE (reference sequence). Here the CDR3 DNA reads TGTGCCAGCAGCCTGAGTGGGGCCCCAGTCCTAGGGTTCTTC. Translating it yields CASSLSGAPVLGFF.

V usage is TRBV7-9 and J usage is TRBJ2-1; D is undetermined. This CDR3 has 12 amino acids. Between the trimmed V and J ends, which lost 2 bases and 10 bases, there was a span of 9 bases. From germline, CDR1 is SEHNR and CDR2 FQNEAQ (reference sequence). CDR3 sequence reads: CASSLLGKEQFF. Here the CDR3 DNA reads TGTGCCAGCAGCTTACTGGGGAAAGAGCAGTTCTTC.

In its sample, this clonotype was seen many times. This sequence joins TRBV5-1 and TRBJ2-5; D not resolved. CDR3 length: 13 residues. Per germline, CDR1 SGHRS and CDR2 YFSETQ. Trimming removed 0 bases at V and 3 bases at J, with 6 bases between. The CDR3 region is CASSLVQEETQYF. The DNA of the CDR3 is TGCGCCAGCAGCTTGGTTCAAGAAGAGACCCAGTACTTC.